This T cell receptor beta chain came from a study of early T cells in non-severe SARS-CoV-2 infection. Turning to the study itself: The sequenced material was bulk RNA from unsorted whole blood, and its chains were unpaired.

Study-level results: VDJdb matching skewed toward anti-spike CD8 responses, missing private and CD4 specificities.

This clonotype was seen ten or more times. Its antigen is currently unknown. With 1 base removed from V and 11 bases from J, the gap between germline ends came to 20 bases. CDR3 length: 15 residues. Germline CDR1 and CDR2: SGHVS and FQNEAQ. One entry per CDR3 protein results from TCRdb running MiXCR on the 5' RACE reads. The repertoire consists of 50,000 to 70,000 distinct CDR3 sequences, with roughly an eighth occurring once and the leading ten covering 3.5% to 5.5%. This sequence was found in an adult who was a healthcare worker with PCR-confirmed SARS-CoV-2 infection or an uninfected control (not recorded which). The V and J genes are TRBV7-8 and TRBJ1-1, with a weak D call TRBD1 (5 bases). The sample comprised whole blood. CDR3 nucleotide sequence: TGTGCCAGCAGCTTAGGGATAGGTGACAGCTCAAGGGCTTTCTTT. Protein product: CASSLGIGDSSRAFF.